The 9 T cell receptor beta chains below were found in one sample sequenced in a study of human T cells and chemical hapten exposure. TCRdb redid the calling of the RACE reads with MiXCR, one entry per CDR3 protein. The sample contains 180,000 or so distinct CDR3 sequences, 20% to 25% of which appear only once. Time point noted: patch test 1, 2 weeks after DPC sensitization. This sample's treatment: therapeutic diphenylcyclopropenone sensitization with weekly scalp DPC. Sequenced here: whole blood, sampled in connection with sensitization to the hapten diphenylcyclopropenone (DPC). The receptors were gathered from a woman in her forties or fifties with alopecia areata. Some clones in this sample may be carry-over from other donors' samples.

The chain is built from TRBV29-1 and TRBJ1-1; the D gene is possibly TRBD1 (5 bases). Germline lookup yields CDR1 SQVTM and CDR2 ANQGSEA. The CDR3 contains 15 residues. Trimming removed 6 bases at V and 7 bases at J, with 24 bases between. CDR3 sequence: CSVLLPGPGVGEAFF. DNA of the CDR3: TGCAGCGTCTTGCTCCCGGGACCGGGTGTGGGTGAAGCTTTCTTT.

The V gene is TRBV24-1, the J gene TRBJ2-3; the match to TRBD1 covers 9 bases. Germline V gene data show CDR1 as KGHDR and CDR2 as SFDVKD. The CDR3 loop spans 16 amino acids. J gave up 5 bases and V 3 bases, and 8 bases lay outside the gene matches. The CDR3, as DNA: TGTGCCACCAGTGATCGCGGGACAGGGAAGGTAGATACGCAGTATTTT. Residues: CATSDRGTGKVDTQYF.

As for this clonotype: Germline is not matched at one junction end, which may reflect a read error. The chain uses TRBV10-3 and TRBJ2-1, with 9 nucleotides matching TRBD2. Germline V gives CDR1 ENHRY, CDR2 SYGVKD. The CDR3 runs 14 residues. The CDR3 loop reads CAVSGGREYNEQFF. The DNA of the CDR3 is TGTGCCGTCAGTGGCGGGAGGGAATACAATGAGCAGTTCTTC.

This clonotype was observed many times. This chain uses TRBV11-2 with TRBJ1-2, with TRBD1 matching over 7 bases. The CDR3 consists of 11 residues. CDR1 and CDR2 from the germline V gene are SGHAT and FQNNGV. V shed 4 bases, J shed 8 bases, and the junction held 1 base outside the gene matches. CDR3 amino acids: CASSYRGGYTF. In DNA form, the CDR3 reads TGTGCCAGCAGCTACAGGGGCGGCTACACCTTC.

The sample holds a few counts of this clonotype. The rearrangement links TRBV24-1 to TRBJ2-1, with TRBD2 matching 12 bases. J lost 10 bases, V lost 3 bases, and 6 bases had no gene match. CDR1 KGHDR and CDR2 SFDVKD come from the germline V gene. The CDR3 has 15 amino acids. The CDR3 is CATSDRSSGRGEQFF. CDR3 nucleotide sequence: TGTGCCACCAGTGATCGGTCTAGCGGGAGGGGAGAGCAGTTCTTC.

This clonotype was recorded a few times. J is TRBJ1-1 and V is TRBV29-1, with no clear D. V lost 4 bases to trimming and J lost 0 bases, with 15 bases between them. Germline V lookup: CDR1 SQVTM, CDR2 ANQGSEA. The CDR3 has 15 amino acids. As DNA, the CDR3 is TGCAGCGTTGTAGGCGGACTCCTATTGAACACTGAAGCTTTCTTT. It translates to CSVVGGLLLNTEAFF. The variable domain in full, completed from reference TRBV29-1 and TRBJ1-1, reads SAVISQKPSRDICQRGTSLTIQCQVDSQVTMMFWYRQQPGQSLTLIATANQGSEATYESGFVIDKFPISRPNLTFSTLTVSNMSPEDSSIYLCSVVGGLLLNTEAFFGQGTRLTVV.

This clonotype was found a few times. The J gene is TRBJ2-3, the V gene TRBV20-1; perhaps TRBD2 as D (5 bases). V shed 4 bases and J shed 0 bases, with 8 bases lying between them. CDR1 is DFQATT, CDR2 SNEGSKA, per germline (reference sequence). The CDR3 is made up of 13 amino acids. The CDR3 DNA follows: TGCAGTGCTAATACGGGGAGCACAGATACGCAGTATTTT. Its translation is CSANTGSTDTQYF.

A few counts support this clonotype. The rearrangement joins TRBV18 to TRBJ1-4; 7 bases are a match to TRBD1. CDR1 KGHSH and CDR2 LQKENI come from the germline V gene. The CDR3 is 14 amino acids. With V trimmed by 6 bases and J by 5 bases, 6 bases remained unmatched. The DNA for the CDR3 is TGTGCCAGCTCCCCGACAGGGACCAATGAAAAACTGTTTTTT. It codes for CASSPTGTNEKLFF.

This chain connects TRBV15 to TRBJ1-2; D ambiguous. The CDR3 totals 14 residues. The V gene's germline CDR1 is LNHNV and CDR2 YYDKDF (reference sequence). Deletions cut 0 bases from V and 7 bases from J, with 12 bases between. CDR3 region: CATSRDKGGGGYTF. DNA for the CDR3: TGTGCCACCAGCAGAGATAAGGGCGGTGGTGGCTACACCTTC.